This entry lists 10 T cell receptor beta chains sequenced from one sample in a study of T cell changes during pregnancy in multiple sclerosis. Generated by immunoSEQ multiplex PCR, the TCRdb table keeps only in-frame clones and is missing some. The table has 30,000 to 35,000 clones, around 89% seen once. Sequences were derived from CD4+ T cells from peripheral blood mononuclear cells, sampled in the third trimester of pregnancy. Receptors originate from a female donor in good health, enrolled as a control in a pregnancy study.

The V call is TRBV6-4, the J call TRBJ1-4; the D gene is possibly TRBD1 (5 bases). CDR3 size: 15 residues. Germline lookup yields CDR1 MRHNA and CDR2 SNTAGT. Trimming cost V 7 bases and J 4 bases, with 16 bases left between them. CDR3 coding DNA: TGTGCCAGCATCCTGACGGGGGAGATTAATGAAAAACTGTTTTTT. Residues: CASILTGEINEKLFF.

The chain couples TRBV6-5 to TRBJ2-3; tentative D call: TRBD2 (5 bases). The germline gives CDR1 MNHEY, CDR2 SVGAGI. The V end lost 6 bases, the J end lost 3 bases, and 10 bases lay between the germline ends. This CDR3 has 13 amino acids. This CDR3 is CASRSPGTDTQYF. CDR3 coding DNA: TGTGCCAGCAGATCCCCGGGGACAGATACGCAGTATTTT.

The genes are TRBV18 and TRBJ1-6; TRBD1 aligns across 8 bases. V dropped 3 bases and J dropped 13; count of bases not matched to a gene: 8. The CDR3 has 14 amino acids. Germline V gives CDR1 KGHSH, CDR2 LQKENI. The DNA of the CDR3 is TGTGCCAGCTCACCCGGGACAGGAGCTGTGCCCCTCCACTTT. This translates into CASSPGTGAVPLHF.

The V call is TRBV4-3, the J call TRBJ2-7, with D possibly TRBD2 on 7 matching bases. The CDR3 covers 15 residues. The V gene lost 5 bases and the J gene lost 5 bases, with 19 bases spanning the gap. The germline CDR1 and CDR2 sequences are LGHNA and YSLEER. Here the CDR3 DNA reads TGCGCCAGCAGCGCGGGGCCACGGGGGGCCCACGAGCAGTACTTC. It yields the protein CASSAGPRGAHEQYF.

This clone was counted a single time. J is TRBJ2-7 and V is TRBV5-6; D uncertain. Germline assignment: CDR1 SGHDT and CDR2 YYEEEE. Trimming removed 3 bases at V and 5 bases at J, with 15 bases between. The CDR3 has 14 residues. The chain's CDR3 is CASSYSSVPHEQYF. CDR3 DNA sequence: TGTGCCAGCAGCTACAGCTCAGTCCCCCACGAGCAGTACTTC.

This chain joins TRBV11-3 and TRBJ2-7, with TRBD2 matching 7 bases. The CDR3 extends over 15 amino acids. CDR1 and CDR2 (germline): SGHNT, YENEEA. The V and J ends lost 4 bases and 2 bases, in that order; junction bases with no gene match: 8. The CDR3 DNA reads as TGTGCCAGCAGCTCGTCGACGGGAGGAACCTACGAGCAGTACTTC. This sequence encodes CASSSSTGGTYEQYF.

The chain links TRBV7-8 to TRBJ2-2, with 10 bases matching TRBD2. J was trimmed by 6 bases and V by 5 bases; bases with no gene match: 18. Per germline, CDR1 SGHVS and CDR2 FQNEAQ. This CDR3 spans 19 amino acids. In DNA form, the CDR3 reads TGTGCCAGCAGCCTTACACCGGGACTAGCGACTAGCGGTTCCGGGGAGCTGTTTTTT. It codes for CASSLTPGLATSGSGELFF.

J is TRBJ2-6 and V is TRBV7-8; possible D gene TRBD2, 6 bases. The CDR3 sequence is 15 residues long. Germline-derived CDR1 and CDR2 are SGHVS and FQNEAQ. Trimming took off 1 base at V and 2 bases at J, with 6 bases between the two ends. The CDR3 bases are TGTGCCAGCAGCTTAGGGGGGGCTGGGGCCAACGTCCTGACTTTC. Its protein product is CASSLGGAGANVLTF.

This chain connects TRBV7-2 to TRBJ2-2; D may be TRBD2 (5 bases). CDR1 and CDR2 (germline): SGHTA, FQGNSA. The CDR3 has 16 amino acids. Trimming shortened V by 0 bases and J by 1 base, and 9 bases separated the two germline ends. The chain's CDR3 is CASSLASGRNTGELFF. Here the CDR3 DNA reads TGTGCCAGCAGCTTAGCTTCGGGAAGGAACACCGGGGAGCTGTTTTTT.

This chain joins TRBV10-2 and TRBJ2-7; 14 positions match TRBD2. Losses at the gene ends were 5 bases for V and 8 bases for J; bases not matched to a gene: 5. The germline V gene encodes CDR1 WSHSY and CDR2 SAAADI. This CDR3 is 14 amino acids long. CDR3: CASSRGTSGSQQYF. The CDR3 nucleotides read TGCGCCAGCAGTCGAGGGACTAGCGGGAGCCAGCAGTACTTC.